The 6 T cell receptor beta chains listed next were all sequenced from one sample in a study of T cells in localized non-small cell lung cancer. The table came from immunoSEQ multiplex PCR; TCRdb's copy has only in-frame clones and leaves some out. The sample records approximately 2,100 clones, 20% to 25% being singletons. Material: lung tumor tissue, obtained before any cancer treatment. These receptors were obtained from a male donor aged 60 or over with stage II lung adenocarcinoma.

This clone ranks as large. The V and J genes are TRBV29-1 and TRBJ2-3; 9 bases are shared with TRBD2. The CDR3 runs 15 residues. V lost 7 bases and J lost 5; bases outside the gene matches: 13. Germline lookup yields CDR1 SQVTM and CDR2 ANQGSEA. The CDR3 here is CSAIWLAGTQDTQYF. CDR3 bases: TGCAGCGCCATTTGGCTAGCGGGAACTCAAGATACGCAGTATTTT.

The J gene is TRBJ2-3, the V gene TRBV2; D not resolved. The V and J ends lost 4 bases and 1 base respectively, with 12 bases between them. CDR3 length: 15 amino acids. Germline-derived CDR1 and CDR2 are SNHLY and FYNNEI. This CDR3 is CASSGRKGGTDTQYF. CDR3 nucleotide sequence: TGTGCCAGCAGTGGGCGGAAAGGAGGCACAGATACGCAGTATTTT.

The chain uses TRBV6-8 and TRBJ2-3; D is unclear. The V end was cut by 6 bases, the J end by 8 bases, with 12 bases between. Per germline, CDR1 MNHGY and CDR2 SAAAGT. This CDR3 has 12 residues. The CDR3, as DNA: TGTGCCAGCAGGGCTACAAAAGGTACGCAGTATTTT. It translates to CASRATKGTQYF.

The CDR3, as DNA: TGCGCCAGCAGCCAAGTTGGTGTGCAGGGGCCGTCGTACGAGCAGTACTTC. It encodes CASSQVGVQGPSYEQYF. This chain links TRBV4-1 with TRBJ2-7; tentatively, D is TRBD1 (6 bases). This CDR3 region has 17 residues. The V gene's germline CDR1 is MGHRA and CDR2 YSYEKL. Trimming took 1 base from V and 4 from J, leaving 20 bases between them.

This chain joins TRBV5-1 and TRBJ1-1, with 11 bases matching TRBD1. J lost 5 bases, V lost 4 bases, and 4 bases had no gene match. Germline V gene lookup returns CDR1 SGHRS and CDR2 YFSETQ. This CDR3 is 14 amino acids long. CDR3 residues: CASSAGQGGTEAFF. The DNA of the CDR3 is TGCGCCAGCAGCGCGGGACAGGGGGGAACTGAAGCTTTCTTT.

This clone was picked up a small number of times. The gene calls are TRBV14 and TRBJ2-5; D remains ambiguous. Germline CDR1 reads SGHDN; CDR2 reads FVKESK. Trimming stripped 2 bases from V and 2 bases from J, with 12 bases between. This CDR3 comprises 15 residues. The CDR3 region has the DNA TGTGCCAGCAGCCAAAAAGGCGTAGGACAAGAGACCCAGTACTTC. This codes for CASSQKGVGQETQYF.